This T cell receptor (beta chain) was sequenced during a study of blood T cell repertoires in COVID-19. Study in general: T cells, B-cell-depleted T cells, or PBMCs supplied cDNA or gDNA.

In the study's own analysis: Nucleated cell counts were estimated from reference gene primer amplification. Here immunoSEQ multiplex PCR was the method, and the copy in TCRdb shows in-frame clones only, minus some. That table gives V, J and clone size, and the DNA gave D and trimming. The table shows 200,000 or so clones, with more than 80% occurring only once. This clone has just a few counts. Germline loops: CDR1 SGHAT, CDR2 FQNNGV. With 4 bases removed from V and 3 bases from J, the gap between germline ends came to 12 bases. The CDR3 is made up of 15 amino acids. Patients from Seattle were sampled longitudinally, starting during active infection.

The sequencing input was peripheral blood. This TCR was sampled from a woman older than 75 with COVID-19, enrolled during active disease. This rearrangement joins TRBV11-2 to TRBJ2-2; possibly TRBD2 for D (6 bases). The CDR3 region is CASSWGTGYTGELFF. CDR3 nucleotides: TGTGCCAGCAGCTGGGGGACTGGTTACACCGGGGAGCTGTTTTTT. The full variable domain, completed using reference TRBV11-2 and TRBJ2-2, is EAGVAQSPRYKIIEKRQSVAFWCNPISGHATLYWYQQILGQGPKLLIQFQNNGVVDDSQLPKDRFSAERLKGVDSTLKIQPAKLEDSAVYLCASSWGTGYTGELFFGEGSRLTVL.